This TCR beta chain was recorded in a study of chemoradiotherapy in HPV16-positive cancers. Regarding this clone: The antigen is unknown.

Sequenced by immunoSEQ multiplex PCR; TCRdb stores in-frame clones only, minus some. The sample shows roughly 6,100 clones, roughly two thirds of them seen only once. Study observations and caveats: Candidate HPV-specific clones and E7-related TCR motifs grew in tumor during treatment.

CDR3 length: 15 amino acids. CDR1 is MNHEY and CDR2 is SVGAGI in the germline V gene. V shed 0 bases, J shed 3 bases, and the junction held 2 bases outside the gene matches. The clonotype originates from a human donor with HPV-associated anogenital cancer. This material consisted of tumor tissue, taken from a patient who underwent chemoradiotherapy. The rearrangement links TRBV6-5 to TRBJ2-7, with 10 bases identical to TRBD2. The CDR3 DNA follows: TGTGCCAGCAGTTACTCAGGACTAGCGGACTACGAGCAGTACTTC. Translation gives CASSYSGLADYEQYF.